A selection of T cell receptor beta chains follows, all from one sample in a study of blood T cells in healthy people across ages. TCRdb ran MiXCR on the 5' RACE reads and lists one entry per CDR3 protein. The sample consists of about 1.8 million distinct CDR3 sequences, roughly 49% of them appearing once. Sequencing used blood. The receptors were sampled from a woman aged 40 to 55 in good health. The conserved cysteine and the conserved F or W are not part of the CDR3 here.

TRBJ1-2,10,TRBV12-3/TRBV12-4,ASIGRDYGYT
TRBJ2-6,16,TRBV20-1,SARRPGRPNSGANVLT
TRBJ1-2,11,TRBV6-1,ASSAGTGAGYT
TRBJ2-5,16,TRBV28,ASSHYLAGQGTQETQY
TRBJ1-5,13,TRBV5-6,ASSLSPGGVQPQH
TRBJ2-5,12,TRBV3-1,ASSTHGREETQY
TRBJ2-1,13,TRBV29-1,SGGGGSPNYNEQF
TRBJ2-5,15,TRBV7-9,ASSYLGWTSGGKTQY
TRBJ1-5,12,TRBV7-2,ASSINRGTEPQH
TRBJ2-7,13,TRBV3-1,ASSLGTGIPYEQY
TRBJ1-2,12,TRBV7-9,ASSGRVSNYGYT
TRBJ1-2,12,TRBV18,ASSPSGTGYGYT
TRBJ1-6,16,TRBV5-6,ASRPGTGRALANSPLH
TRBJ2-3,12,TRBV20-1,SASAAGQTDTQY
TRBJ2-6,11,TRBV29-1,SVRTAGANVLT
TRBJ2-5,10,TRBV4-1,ASSQVGRTQY
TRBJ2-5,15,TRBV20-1,SARAPPVAGEQETQY
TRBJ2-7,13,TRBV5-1,ASSFAQARSYEQY
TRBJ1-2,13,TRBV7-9,ASSLGEGTHYGYT
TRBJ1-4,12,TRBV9,ASSVGQTNEKLF
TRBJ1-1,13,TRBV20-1,SASFTGAQDTEAF
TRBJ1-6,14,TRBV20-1,SARDLTSSYNSPLH
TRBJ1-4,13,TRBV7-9,ASSLAGTANEKLF
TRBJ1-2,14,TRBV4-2,ASSQDNTRGVDGYT
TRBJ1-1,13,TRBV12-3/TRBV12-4,ASSLRASWGVWAF
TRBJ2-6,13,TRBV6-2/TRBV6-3,ASTTTGSGANVLT
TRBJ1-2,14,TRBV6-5,ASHASPGEGNYGYT
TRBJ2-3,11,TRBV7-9,ASSVTDTDTQY
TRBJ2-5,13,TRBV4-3,ASSQSQEVGETQY
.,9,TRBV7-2,ASSAPGTQY
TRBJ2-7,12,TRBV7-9,ASSFGTSHYEQY
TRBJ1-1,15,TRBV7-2,ASSFRGQGLGDTEAF
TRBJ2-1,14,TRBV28,ASSPITGGSYNGQF
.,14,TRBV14,ASSLCPQGGEETQY
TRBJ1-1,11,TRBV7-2,ASRAQGFTEAF
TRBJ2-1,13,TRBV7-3,ASSTTGGRGDEQF
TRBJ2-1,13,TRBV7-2,ASSIGLLGNNEQF
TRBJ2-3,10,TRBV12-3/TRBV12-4,ASSFSSNTQY
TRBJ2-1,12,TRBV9,ASSVREGRNEQF
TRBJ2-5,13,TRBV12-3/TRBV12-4,AGSFRGGIQETQY
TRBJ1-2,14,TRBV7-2,ASSPGTGLANYGYT
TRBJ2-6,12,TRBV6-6,ASSYAGGANVLT
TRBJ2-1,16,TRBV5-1,ASSLGGQGTHYYNEQF
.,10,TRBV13,ASSLAIGTQY
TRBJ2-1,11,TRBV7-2,ASSPLGLETQF
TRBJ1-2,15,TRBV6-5,ASSSTQTDRHFYGYT
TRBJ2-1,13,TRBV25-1,ASSEPGTGFYEQF